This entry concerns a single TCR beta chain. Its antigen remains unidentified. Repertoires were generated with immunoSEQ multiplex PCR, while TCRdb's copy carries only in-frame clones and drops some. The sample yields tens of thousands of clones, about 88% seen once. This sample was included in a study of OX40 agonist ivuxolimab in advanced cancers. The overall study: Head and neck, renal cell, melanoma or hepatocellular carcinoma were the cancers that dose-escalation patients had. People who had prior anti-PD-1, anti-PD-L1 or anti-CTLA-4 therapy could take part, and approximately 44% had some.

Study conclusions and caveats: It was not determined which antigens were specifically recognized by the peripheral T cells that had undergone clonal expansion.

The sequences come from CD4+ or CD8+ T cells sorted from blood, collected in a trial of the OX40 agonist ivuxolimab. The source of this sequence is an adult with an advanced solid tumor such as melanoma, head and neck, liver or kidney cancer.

CDR3 in DNA: TGTGCCAGCAGCTTCACTAGTCCTCCCTACAATGAGCAGTTCTTC. Its translation: CASSFTSPPYNEQFF. This sequence joins TRBV7-6 and TRBJ2-1, with a possible D match to TRBD2 (5 bases). Germline CDR1 SGHVS, CDR2 FNYEAQ. The CDR3 consists of 15 residues. Between the trimmed V and J ends, which lost 3 bases and 2 bases, there was a span of 11 bases.